This record concerns one T cell receptor (beta chain) sequence. The antigen is undetermined. This entry belongs to a study of T cells in Graves' hyperthyroidism and ophthalmopathy. Whole-study findings and limits: Classification by a 13 V-J model distinguished ophthalmopathy from stable hyperthyroidism.

V dropped 8 bases and J dropped 7; count of bases not matched to a gene: 6. This CDR3 is 13 amino acids long. The V gene's germline CDR1 is SNHLY and CDR2 FYNNEI. Template material for amplifying TCR beta CDR3 regions consisted of RNA transcripts. HTBI primers were the set used in a first-round RT-PCR of the TCR CDR3. TCRdb re-analysed the multiplex PCR reads in MiXCR, keeping a single row per CDR3 protein. The sample shows around 300,000 distinct CDR3 sequences, 22% of them seen only once. The rearrangement joins TRBV2 to TRBJ2-7, with 12 bases identical to TRBD1. The receptor was derived from a man aged 30 to 39 with Graves' ophthalmopathy. The specimen was blood. The CDR3 DNA sequence: TGTGCCAGCCGGGACAGGGGGCTAAGTGAGCAGTACTTC. Translating it yields CASRDRGLSEQYF.